Here is one TCR beta chain with its context. The record originates from a study of blood T cell repertoires in COVID-19. Profiled with immunoSEQ multiplex PCR; TCRdb holds only in-frame clones, not every one. The table includes 170,000 or so clones, roughly four fifths detected once. CDR1 and CDR2 (germline): GTSNPN, SVGIG (reference sequence). This CDR3 is 13 amino acids long. Trimming pared 3 bases from V and 7 bases from J, leaving 16 bases between. This receptor was obtained from a woman in her 70s with COVID-19, enrolled during active disease. The chain recombines TRBV30 with TRBJ2-7; a weak D match, TRBD1 (5 bases). Sequenced input: peripheral blood. The CDR3 bases are TGTGCCTGGAGCCCAGGGCCCCTACGGGAGCAGTACTTC. Protein sequence: CAWSPGPLREQYF. The whole variable domain, remainder taken from reference TRBV30 and TRBJ2-7, is SQTIHQWPATLVQPVGSPLSLECTVEGTSNPNLYWYRQAAGRGLQLLFYSVGIGQISSEVPQNLSASRPQDRQFILSSKKLLLSDSGFYLCAWSPGPLREQYFGPGTRLTVT.